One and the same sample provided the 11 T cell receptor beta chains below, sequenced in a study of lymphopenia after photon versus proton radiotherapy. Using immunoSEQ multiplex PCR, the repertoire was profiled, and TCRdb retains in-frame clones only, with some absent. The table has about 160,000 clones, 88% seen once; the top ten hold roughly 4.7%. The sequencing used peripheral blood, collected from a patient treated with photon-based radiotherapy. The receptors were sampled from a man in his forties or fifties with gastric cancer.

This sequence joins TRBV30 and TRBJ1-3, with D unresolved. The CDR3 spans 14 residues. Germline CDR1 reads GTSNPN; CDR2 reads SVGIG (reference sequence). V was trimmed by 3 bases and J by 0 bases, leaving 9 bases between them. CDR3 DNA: TGTGCCTGGAGCGCAGGTAGCTCTGGAAACACCATATATTTT. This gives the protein CAWSAGSSGNTIYF.

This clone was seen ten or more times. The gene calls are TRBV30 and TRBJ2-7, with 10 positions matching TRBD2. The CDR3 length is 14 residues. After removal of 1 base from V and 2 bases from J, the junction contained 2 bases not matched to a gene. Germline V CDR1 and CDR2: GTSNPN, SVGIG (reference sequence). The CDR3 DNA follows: TGTGCCTGGAGTGGCGGACTAGCGGCCTACGAGCAGTACTTC. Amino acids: CAWSGGLAAYEQYF.

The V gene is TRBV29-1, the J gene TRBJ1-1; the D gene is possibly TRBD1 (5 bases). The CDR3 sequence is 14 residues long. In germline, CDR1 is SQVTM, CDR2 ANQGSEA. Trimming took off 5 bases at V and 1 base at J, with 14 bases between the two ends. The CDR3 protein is CSVTDSRKNTEAFF. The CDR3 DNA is TGCAGCGTTACCGACAGTCGCAAGAACACTGAAGCTTTCTTT.

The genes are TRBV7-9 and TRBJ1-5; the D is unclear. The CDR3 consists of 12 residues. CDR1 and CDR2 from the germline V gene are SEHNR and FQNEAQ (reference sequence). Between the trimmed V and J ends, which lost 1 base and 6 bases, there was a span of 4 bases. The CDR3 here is CASSLGPQPQHF. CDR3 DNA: TGTGCCAGCAGCTTAGGCCCTCAGCCCCAGCATTTT.

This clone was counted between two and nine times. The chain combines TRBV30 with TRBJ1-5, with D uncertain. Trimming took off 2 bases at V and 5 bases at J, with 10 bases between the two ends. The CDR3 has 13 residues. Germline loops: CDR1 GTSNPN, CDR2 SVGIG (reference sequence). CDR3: CAWSKEVDQPQHF. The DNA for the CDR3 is TGTGCCTGGAGTAAGGAGGTGGATCAGCCCCAGCATTTT.

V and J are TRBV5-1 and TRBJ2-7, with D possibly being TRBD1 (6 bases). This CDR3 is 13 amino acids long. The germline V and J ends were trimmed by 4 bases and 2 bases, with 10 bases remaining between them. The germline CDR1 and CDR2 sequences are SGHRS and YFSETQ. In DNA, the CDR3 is TGCGCCAGCAGCCGGGACACTACCTACGAGCAGTACTTC. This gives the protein CASSRDTTYEQYF. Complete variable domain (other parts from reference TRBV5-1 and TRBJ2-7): KAGVTQTPRYLIKTRGQQVTLSCSPISGHRSVSWYQQTPGQGLQFLFEYFSETQRNKGNFPGRFSGRQFSNSRSEMNVSTLELGDSALYLCASSRDTTYEQYFGPGTRLTVT.

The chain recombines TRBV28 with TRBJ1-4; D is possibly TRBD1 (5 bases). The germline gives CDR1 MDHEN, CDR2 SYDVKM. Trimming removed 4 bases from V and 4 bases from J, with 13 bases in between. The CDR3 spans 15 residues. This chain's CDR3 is CASSYRGSLNEKLFF. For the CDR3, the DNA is TGTGCCAGCAGTTATCGGGGGAGCCTTAATGAAAAACTGTTTTTT.

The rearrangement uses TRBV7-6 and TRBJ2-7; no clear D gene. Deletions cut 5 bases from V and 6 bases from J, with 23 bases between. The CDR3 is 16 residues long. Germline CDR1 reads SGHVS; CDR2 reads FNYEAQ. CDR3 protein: CASSPRPDMDVIEQYF. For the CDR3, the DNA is TGTGCCAGCAGCCCCCGGCCAGACATGGACGTGATCGAGCAGTACTTC.

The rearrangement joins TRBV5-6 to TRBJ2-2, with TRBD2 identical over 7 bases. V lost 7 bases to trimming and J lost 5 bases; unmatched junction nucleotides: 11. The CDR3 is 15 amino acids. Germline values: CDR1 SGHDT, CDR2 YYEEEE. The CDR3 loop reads CASSPGGRGTGELFF. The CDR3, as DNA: TGTGCCAGCTCCCCTGGCGGGAGAGGAACCGGGGAGCTGTTTTTT.

CDR3 nucleotide sequence: TGTGCCAGCAGTCGGGACGCCAATCAGCCCCAGCATTTT. This sequence encodes CASSRDANQPQHF. The J gene is TRBJ1-5, the V gene TRBV6-5; tentative D call: TRBD1 (5 bases). The V gene lost 5 bases and the J gene lost 3 bases, with 8 bases spanning the gap. Per the germline V gene, CDR1 is MNHEY and CDR2 is SVGAGI. The CDR3 loop spans 13 amino acids.

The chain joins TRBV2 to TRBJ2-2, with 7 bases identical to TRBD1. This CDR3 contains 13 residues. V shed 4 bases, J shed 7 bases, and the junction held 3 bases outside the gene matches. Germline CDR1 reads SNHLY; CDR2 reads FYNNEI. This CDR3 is CASSVQGSGELFF. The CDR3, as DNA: TGTGCCAGCAGTGTACAGGGGAGCGGGGAGCTGTTTTTT. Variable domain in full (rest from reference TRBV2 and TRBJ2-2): EPEVTQTPSHQVTQMGQEVILRCVPISNHLYFYWYRQILGQKVEFLVSFYNNEISEKSEIFDDQFSVERPDGSNFTLKIRSTKLEDSAMYFCASSVQGSGELFFGEGSRLTVL.